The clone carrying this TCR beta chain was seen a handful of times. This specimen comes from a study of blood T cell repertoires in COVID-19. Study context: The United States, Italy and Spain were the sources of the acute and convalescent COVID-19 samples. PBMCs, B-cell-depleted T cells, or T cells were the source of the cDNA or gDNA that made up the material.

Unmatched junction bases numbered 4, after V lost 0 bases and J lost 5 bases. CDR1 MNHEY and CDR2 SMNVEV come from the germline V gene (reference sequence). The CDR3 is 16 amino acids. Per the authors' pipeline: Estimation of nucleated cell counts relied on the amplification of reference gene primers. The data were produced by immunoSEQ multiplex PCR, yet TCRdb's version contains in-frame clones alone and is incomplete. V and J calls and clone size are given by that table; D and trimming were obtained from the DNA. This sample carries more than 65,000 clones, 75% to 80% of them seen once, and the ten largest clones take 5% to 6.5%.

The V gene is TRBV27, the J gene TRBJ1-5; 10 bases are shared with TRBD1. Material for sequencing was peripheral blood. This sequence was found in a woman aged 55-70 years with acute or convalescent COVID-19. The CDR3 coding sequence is TGTGCCAGCAGTTTATCTAGGACAGGGGGGTATCAGCCCCAGCATTTT. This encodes CASSLSRTGGYQPQHF.